Described below is a single TCR beta chain sequence and its context. Many counts were recorded for this clonotype. The antigen it binds to is not known. No base quality information exists; no much larger clone differs at one position. The data were taken from a study of response to subunit inactivated influenza vaccine (dated by TCRdb to 2017 to 2018). Study-level background: The study used deep quantitative T cell receptor repertoire profiling to track responses to a trivalent subunit inactivated influenza vaccine.

Beyond this particular receptor, the publication reports: It was suggested by the authors that each seasonal influenza vaccination may recruit only a limited number of new T cells.

V and J are trimmed by 8 bases and 5 bases, and the gene matches miss 8 bases of the junction. The CDR3 numbers 13 residues from cysteine through phenylalanine. This entry keeps only the CDR3 DNA: 39 bases, framed from base 1. Library generation was performed with RT-PCR. Sequencing was carried out with an Illumina HiSeq 2500. TCRdb applied fastp at Q25 and MiXCR to the public reads, then kept only in-frame beta chains. Duplicate CDR3 protein sequences are folded into a single record with the most common DNA and genes. The sample data list around 570,000 distinct CDR3 sequences, and about 11% of these were observed just once. The leading ten clones occupy roughly 11% of the sample. These data were likewise used in another study, on T cells expressing NK-cell markers. Drawing on the second study: TCR beta cDNA libraries were prepared using 5'RACE template switching, which introduced a universal primer site and unique molecular identifiers. In sorted CD3+CD56+NKG2C+, CD3+CD56+NKG2C- and CD3+CD56-NKG2C+ T-cell subsets from several donors, TCR beta-chain repertoires were profiled. Among the eight sequenced donors, seven were HCMV-seropositive and one was HCMV-seronegative. To restrict sorting to alphabetaTCR-expressing T cells, an anti-gammadeltaTCR antibody was added in several experiments. In roughly 6 donors, the dominant CD3+CD56+NKG2C+ clonotypes were found to rank among the top 10 CD8+ clonotypes and to make up roughly 1.0-8% of CD8+ T cells. Those dominant clonotypes were again the most abundant among CD3+CD56-NKG2C+ cells in a handful of donors, at about 28.3-65%. Whether the expanded NKG2C-expressing T cell clones were specific for HCMV antigens was left unclear. The eight sequenced donors were randomly selected healthy volunteers, three men and five women. HCMV serostatus was determined by detecting HCMV-specific IgG in serum with a commercial ELISA kit. Peripheral blood mononuclear cells were isolated from blood by Ficoll density gradient centrifugation. Bulk peripheral blood T-cell repertoires were additionally sequenced from unsorted PBMC for about 6 donors. cDNA synthesis was primed from the TCR beta constant segment and was followed by two successive PCR amplification steps. Libraries were sequenced as 2 x 150 bp reads on Illumina HiSeq 2000/2500, MiSeq or NextSeq. MIGEC was used to demultiplex reads and group the reads by UMI, and MiTCR was used to assemble and quantify clonotypes. To exclude erroneous sequences, any TCR cDNA sequence not supported by at least two reads was discarded. The tcR package was used for downstream repertoire analysis, and clonotypes were matched between fractions using CDR3 nucleotide sequence together with V segment. VDJmatch was used to annotate antigen specificity against VDJdb, with one amino acid substitution in CDR3 allowed.

The material was PBMCs from blood, obtained on the day of vaccination. The receptor's source is a man over 45 who received an inactivated influenza vaccine. Donor details come from another sample of the same person, matched by shared clones. The rearranged chain carries TRBV12-3 or TRBV12-4 and TRBJ1-1; TRBD1 aligns with 7 central bases. The encoded CDR3 is CASLPGGNTEAFF. The DNA reads as follows: TGTGCCAGCCTCCCAGGGGGTAATACTGAAGCTTTCTTT.